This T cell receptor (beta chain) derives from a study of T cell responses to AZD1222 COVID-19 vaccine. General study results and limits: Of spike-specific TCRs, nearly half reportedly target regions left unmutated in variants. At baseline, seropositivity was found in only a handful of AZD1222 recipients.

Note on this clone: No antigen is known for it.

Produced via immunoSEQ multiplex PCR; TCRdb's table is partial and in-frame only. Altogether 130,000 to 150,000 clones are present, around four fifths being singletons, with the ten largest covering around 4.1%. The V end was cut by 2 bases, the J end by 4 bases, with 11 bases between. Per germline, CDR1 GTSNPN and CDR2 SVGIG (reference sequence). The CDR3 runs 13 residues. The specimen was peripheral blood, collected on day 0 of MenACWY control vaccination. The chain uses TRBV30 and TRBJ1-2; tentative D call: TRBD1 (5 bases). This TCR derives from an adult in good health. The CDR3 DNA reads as TGTGCCTGGAGTAGAAGCAGGGTCTATGGCTACACCTTC. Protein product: CAWSRSRVYGYTF. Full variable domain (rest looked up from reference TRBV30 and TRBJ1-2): SQTIHQWPATLVQPVGSPLSLECTVEGTSNPNLYWYRQAAGRGLQLLFYSVGIGQISSEVPQNLSASRPQDRQFILSSKKLLLSDSGFYLCAWSRSRVYGYTFGSGTRLTVV.